This T cell receptor beta chain derives from a study of PD-L1 blockade in urothelial cancer (TCRdb year 2017). In the study overall: All patients started therapy around 2014 and received atezolizumab 1,200 mg intravenously every 3 weeks. TCR sequencing covered pretreatment tumor samples and matched, serially collected peripheral blood taken before and after atezolizumab treatment. About 90% of the roughly 30 patients were identified as males with urothelial cancer of bladder origin, and a prior smoking history was reported by 18 of 29 patients. Durable clinical benefit was defined as progression-free survival longer than 6 months, and TCR features were also tested against progression-free and overall survival. The study was an exploratory multi-omic analysis of somatic, immune and clinical correlates of response to PD-L1 blockade with atezolizumab in urothelial cancer. Under 30 patients had pretreatment blood TCR-seq, 24 had at least one posttreatment blood collection, and 24 had tumor TCR-seq. Blood samples gave a median of approximately 150,000 T cells and tens of thousands of unique TCRs, with a median clonality of around 0.08. Blood samples were analyzed 3 weeks after the start of treatment (second dose) and 6 weeks after the start of treatment. Patients had an ECOG performance status of 0 or 1 and had received between 0 and 3 prior chemotherapy regimens. In the same patients, whole exome sequencing and RNA sequencing of pretreatment tumors were performed in addition to TCR sequencing. Nine patients achieved durable clinical benefit and 20 did not. Overall study outcomes, separate from this receptor: Because of the small sample size (n ≈ 31) and the many exploratory analyses performed, the results are intended to be regarded as hypothesis-generating. A pretreatment peripheral blood TCR clonality below the median was linked to improved progression-free and overall survival. Greater expansion of tumor-associated TCR clones in peripheral blood 3 weeks after the start of treatment was observed in patients with durable benefit (n of about 20, p = 0.022).

According to the study, the label for this sample's time point signals: peripheral blood 6 weeks after treatment start. A cohort of about 31 patients with locally advanced or metastatic urothelial carcinoma, treated at Memorial Sloan Kettering on a trial protocol, was included. Peripheral blood mononuclear cells were collected pretreatment and during treatment, with between 1 and 8 total time points per patient. The Qiagen DNeasy Blood extraction kit was used to purify genomic DNA from total PBMCs and from tumor samples. Collected pretreatment and during treatment, PBMCs were isolated and stored as previously described. About this clone itself: Its antigen is not yet known. No base quality information exists; no much larger clone differs at one position.

Synthetic TCR analog templates were spiked into each PCR to estimate absolute template abundance from read counts. TCRbeta CDR3 regions were amplified from genomic DNA with bias-controlled V and J gene primers using the immunoSEQ assay. Sequencing of rearranged TCRbeta segments was done at approximately 20X coverage. As for the original processing: Clustering was used to correct sequencing errors, and CDR3s were annotated against IMGT so that V, D and J genes could be assigned. Downstream analyses used only productive TCRbeta rearrangements, leaving out any out-of-frame or stop-codon sequences. To compute clonality, Shannon entropy was normalized by the log of the number of unique productive sequences and then subtracted from one. Clones differing between time points or between blood and tumor were identified using Fisher's exact test with Benjamini-Hochberg correction, with an adjusted p below 0.01 applied as the threshold. TCRdb re-hosts the immuneACCESS table, in-frame sequences only. Its copies lack some clones; in the studies checked, an unresolved V gene accounts for under half of them, and the cause for the rest is not known. That table is the source of V, J and clone size, and D and trimming were worked out from the DNA. Within this sample are under 70,000 clones, with more than 70% of them counted one time only. Of the sample, 11% is held by the ten largest clones.

The junction shows trimming of 1 base on V and 2 bases on J, plus 9 bases between the germline ends. The germline V gene sets CDR1 to LGHNA and CDR2 to YNFKEQ. The CDR3, cysteine through phenylalanine, is 15 amino acids long. Only the CDR3 DNA stays, 45 bases, in frame from base 1. This sequence was found in a man aged 60 to 69 with urothelial cancer. Sample: PBMCs, taken around atezolizumab (anti-PD-L1) treatment. This chain joins TRBV4-2 to TRBJ1-3; the D gene is perhaps TRBD1, on 5 matching bases. The CDR3 region reads CASSQGGQAGNTIYF. The DNA reads TGTGCCAGCAGCCAAGGGGGCCAAGCTGGAAACACCATATATTTT.